Shown below are 27 T cell receptor beta chains from a single sample sequenced in a study of T cell responses to AZD1222 COVID-19 vaccine (dated by TCRdb to the early 2020s). Explained via the paper, the time point label denotes: baseline before first vaccination. Interpreted using the paper, the treatment or condition label stands for: meningococcal conjugate vaccine given as trial control. Libraries were constructed by the immunoSEQ multiplex PCR assay. The clones in this table, taken by TCRdb from immuneACCESS, are in-frame only. Not every clone is retained; where verified, under half of the shortfall comes from an unresolved V gene, and the cause of the rest is unknown. Recorded for this sample are 130,000 or so clones; 85% to 95% of them occurred a single time. The top ten clones comprise around 1% of the sample. The source material was peripheral blood, sampled on day 0 of MenACWY control vaccination. The receptors here all came from an adult in good health.

The chain has TRBV19 and TRBJ1-5; 10 nucleotides match TRBD1. Germline CDR1 is LNHDA and CDR2 is SQIVND (reference sequence). This CDR3 is built from 15 residues. The trim removed 6 bases at V and 1 base at J, leaving 3 bases unmatched. The CDR3 region has the DNA TGTGCCAGTAGGACAGGGGGCTGGAGCAATCAGCCCCAGCATTTT. It translates to CASRTGGWSNQPQHF.

V is TRBV19 and J is TRBJ1-6; D not resolved. Trimming left V 2 bases short and J 6 bases short, with 8 bases between. Germline values: CDR1 LNHDA, CDR2 SQIVND (reference sequence). CDR3 length: 14 residues. CDR3 protein: CASSIRGFNSPLHF. CDR3 nucleotides: TGTGCCAGTAGTATACGGGGTTTTAATTCACCCCTCCACTTT. The complete variable domain, with remaining parts taken from reference TRBV19 and TRBJ1-6, reads DGGITQSPKYLFRKEGQNVTLSCEQNLNHDAMYWYRQDPGQGLRLIYYSQIVNDFQKGDIAEGYSVSREKKESFPLTVTSAQKNPTAFYLCASSIRGFNSPLHFGNGTRLTVT.

A single count supports this clone. The genes are TRBV10-3 and TRBJ1-2, with TRBD1 matching 8 bases. The V and J ends lost 2 bases and 0 bases, in that order; junction bases with no gene match: 2. Germline CDR1 and CDR2: ENHRY and SYGVKD. The CDR3 sequence is 15 residues long. In DNA, the CDR3 is TGTGCCATCAGTGAGACAGGGGGAGCTAACTATGGCTACACCTTC. It yields the protein CAISETGGANYGYTF.

This chain joins TRBV7-3 and TRBJ2-2; D unclear. Trimming took 5 bases from V and 4 from J, leaving 8 bases between them. The CDR3 has 13 residues. CDR1 and CDR2 from the germline V gene are SGHTA and FQGTGA. For the CDR3, the DNA is TGTGCCAGCAGCCCCATGCGCACCGGGGAGCTGTTTTTT. Translated, it gives CASSPMRTGELFF. Full variable domain (rest looked up from reference TRBV7-3 and TRBJ2-2): GAGVSQTPSNKVTEKGKYVELRCDPISGHTALYWYRQSLGQGPEFLIYFQGTGAADDSGLPNDRFFAVRPEGSVSTLKIQRTERGDSAVYLCASSPMRTGELFFGEGSRLTVL.

This clone was observed once. J is TRBJ2-3 and V is TRBV24-1; 10 bases are shared with TRBD2. Germline assignment: CDR1 KGHDR and CDR2 SFDVKD. V dropped 4 bases and J dropped 2; count of bases not matched to a gene: 8. The CDR3 loop spans 17 amino acids. The chain's CDR3 is CATSEISSGSVTDTQYF. The CDR3 coding sequence is TGTGCCACCAGTGAAATTTCTAGCGGGAGTGTCACAGATACGCAGTATTTT.

This clone was counted once. The chain uses TRBV7-6 and TRBJ2-5, with D unresolved. The CDR3 is 13 amino acids. Germline CDR1 is SGHVS and CDR2 is FNYEAQ. V lost 3 bases, J lost 3 bases, and 8 bases lay in between. CDR3 sequence (DNA): TGTGCCAGCAGCTTTGACCGGAAAGAGACCCAGTACTTC. Protein product: CASSFDRKETQYF. Drawing the rest from reference TRBV7-6 and TRBJ2-5, the complete variable domain is GAGVSQSPRYKVTKRGQDVALRCDPISGHVSLYWYRQALGQGPEFLTYFNYEAQQDKSGLPNDRFSAERPEGSISTLTIQRTEQRDSAMYRCASSFDRKETQYFGPGTRLLVL.

Only one count was recorded for this clone. The chain links TRBV9 to TRBJ2-7; D gene uncertain. This CDR3 is built from 13 residues. Trimming left V 4 bases short and J 7 bases short, with 15 bases between. Germline V gene data show CDR1 as SGDLS and CDR2 as YYNGEE. In nucleotides, the CDR3 is TGTGCCAGCAGCCTCGGGCCTTTCGGGGAGCAGTACTTC. Translation gives CASSLGPFGEQYF.

V is TRBV12-3 or TRBV12-4 and J is TRBJ1-1; D is ambiguous. The CDR3 sequence is 13 residues long. Trimming left V 2 bases short and J 3 bases short, with 7 bases between. The CDR3 here is CASSLTRDTEAFF. DNA for the CDR3: TGTGCCAGCAGTTTAACCCGGGACACTGAAGCTTTCTTT.

J is TRBJ1-2 and V is TRBV28, with D possibly matching TRBD1 (6 bases). Germline lookup yields CDR1 MDHEN and CDR2 SYDVKM. This CDR3 has 13 amino acids. V shed 6 bases and J shed 4 bases, with 12 bases lying between them. CDR3 nucleotides: TGTGCCAGCAGGTGGGGGCGCGGCTATGGCTACACCTTC. Translating gives CASRWGRGYGYTF.

This chain connects TRBV6-5 to TRBJ1-2, with a tentative D call TRBD1 (6 bases). Germline loops: CDR1 MNHEY, CDR2 SVGAGI. The CDR3 spans 13 residues. With 8 bases removed from V and 4 bases from J, the gap between germline ends came to 14 bases. The CDR3 reads CASARQASYGYTF. For the CDR3, the DNA is TGTGCCAGCGCGAGACAGGCCTCCTATGGCTACACCTTC.

This clone has only one observation. The chain joins TRBV27 to TRBJ2-1; 7 positions agree with TRBD1. V trimming: 6 bases; J trimming: 9 bases; junction bases outside the gene matches: 17. The CDR3 has 16 residues. Germline assignment: CDR1 MNHEY and CDR2 SMNVEV (reference sequence). The CDR3 spells CASSPLSTGIVAEQFF. In nucleotides, the CDR3 is TGTGCCAGCAGCCCACTTTCGACAGGGATAGTCGCTGAGCAGTTCTTC.

A remark on this clone: Other nucleotide sequences from this sample produce the same CDR3. The genes are TRBV6-5 and TRBJ1-1; D possibly corresponds to TRBD1 (5 bases). The CDR3 runs 12 residues. Per germline, CDR1 MNHEY and CDR2 SVGAGI. V lost 6 bases, J lost 2 bases, and 7 bases lay in between. The CDR3: CASSRANTEAFF. The CDR3 DNA follows: TGTGCCAGCAGCAGGGCCAACACTGAAGCTTTCTTT.

V gene TRBV29-1 combines with J gene TRBJ1-1; D is perhaps TRBD1 (5 bases). V was trimmed by 2 bases and J by 6 bases, leaving 7 bases between them. The CDR3 has 11 residues. From germline, CDR1 is SQVTM and CDR2 ANQGSEA. CDR3 DNA sequence: TGCAGCGTTGAACAGGGACCTGAAGCTTTCTTT. Its translation: CSVEQGPEAFF.

This clone has a single count. This sequence joins TRBV25-1 and TRBJ2-7; perhaps TRBD2 as D (5 bases). V was trimmed by 2 bases and J by 6 bases, leaving 11 bases between them. This CDR3 comprises 13 residues. Germline CDR1 and CDR2: MGHDK and SYGVNS. The DNA of the CDR3 is TGTGCCAGCAGTGAACCATCGGGGAGCGAGCAGTACTTC. Encoded protein: CASSEPSGSEQYF.

The chain joins TRBV15 to TRBJ1-5; D is undetermined. The CDR3 totals 14 residues. The germline V gene encodes CDR1 LNHNV and CDR2 YYDKDF (reference sequence). The germline V and J ends were trimmed by 0 bases and 9 bases, with 12 bases remaining between them. Here the CDR3 reads CATSREWQAMPQHF. DNA for the CDR3: TGTGCCACCAGCAGAGAGTGGCAGGCAATGCCCCAGCATTTT. Variable domain in full (rest from reference TRBV15 and TRBJ1-5): DAMVIQNPRYQVTQFGKPVTLSCSQTLNHNVMYWYQQKSSQAPKLLFHYYDKDFNNEADTPDNFQSRRPNTSFCFLDIRSPGLGDTAMYLCATSREWQAMPQHFGDGTRLSIL.

The chain uses TRBV21-1 and TRBJ2-3; no DNA check was done on the table's D call, TRBD1. TRBV21-1 is recorded as a pseudogene. This CDR3 spans 13 amino acids. The CDR3 reads CASSSGTADTQYF. The CDR3, as DNA: TGTGCCAGCAGCAGCGGGACAGCAGATACGCAGTATTTT.

This sequence joins TRBV5-1 and TRBJ1-1; D ambiguous. Trimming took off 0 bases at V and 11 bases at J, with 8 bases between the two ends. The CDR3 spans 11 residues. Looked up from germline, CDR1 is SGHRS and CDR2 is YFSETQ. In DNA form, the CDR3 reads TGCGCCAGCAGCTTGGGGTTGGAGGCTTTCTTT. Residues: CASSLGLEAFF.

The chain combines TRBV7-2 with TRBJ1-1; D is unresolved. Trimming pared 5 bases from V and 4 bases from J, leaving 14 bases between. Germline-derived CDR1 and CDR2 are SGHTA and FQGNSA. This CDR3 is 14 amino acids long. The CDR3 loop reads CASSLGVGITEAFF. For the CDR3, the DNA is TGTGCCAGCAGCCTCGGCGTGGGGATCACTGAAGCTTTCTTT.

The chain recombines TRBV19 with TRBJ2-2; D possibly corresponds to TRBD2 (5 bases). From germline, CDR1 is LNHDA and CDR2 SQIVND (reference sequence). The CDR3 has 13 residues. Trimming removed 7 bases at V and 5 bases at J, with 11 bases between. The CDR3 nucleotides read TGTGCCAGTATCTCAAGGAGGACCGGGGAGCTGTTTTTT. Translating it yields CASISRRTGELFF.

The chain employs TRBV7-3 and TRBJ2-2; 9 nucleotides agree with TRBD1. Germline CDR1 and CDR2: SGHTA and FQGTGA. Losses at the gene ends were 1 base for V and 1 base for J; bases not matched to a gene: 7. The CDR3 has 18 amino acids. Here the CDR3 reads CASSLMGPGQGNTGELFF. For the CDR3, the DNA is TGTGCCAGCAGCTTAATGGGTCCGGGACAGGGGAACACCGGGGAGCTGTTTTTT.

This chain joins TRBV5-6 and TRBJ1-6; D is undetermined. CDR1 SGHDT and CDR2 YYEEEE come from the germline V gene. The CDR3 is made up of 15 amino acids. V was clipped by 0 bases and J by 3 bases, with 7 bases between them. CDR3 sequence (DNA): TGTGCCAGCAGCTTGGCACAGAACTATAATTCACCCCTCCACTTT. Translation: CASSLAQNYNSPLHF. Together with reference TRBV5-6 and TRBJ1-6, the CDR3 gives the full variable domain: DAGVTQSPTHLIKTRGQQVTLRCSPKSGHDTVSWYQQALGQGPQFIFQYYEEEERQRGNFPDRFSGHQFPNYSSELNVNALLLGDSALYLCASSLAQNYNSPLHFGNGTRLTVT.

This chain uses TRBV5-1 with TRBJ1-5; D is undetermined. The CDR3 loop spans 15 amino acids. Per the germline V gene, CDR1 is SGHRS and CDR2 is YFSETQ. V lost 4 bases and J lost 7, with 18 bases in between. For the CDR3, the DNA is TGCGCCAGCAGCCCTTCGGGAGGCGAAGGACAGCCCCAGCATTTT. Translation: CASSPSGGEGQPQHF.

The chain has TRBV27 and TRBJ2-7; maybe TRBD2 (6 bases). The germline V gene has CDR1 MNHEY and CDR2 SMNVEV (reference sequence). V was trimmed by 6 bases and J by 3 bases, leaving 15 bases between them. The CDR3 extends over 14 amino acids. CDR3 amino acids: CASSPWAGNYEQYF. In DNA form, the CDR3 reads TGTGCCAGCAGCCCCTGGGCGGGGAACTACGAGCAGTACTTC.

This rearrangement joins TRBV28 to TRBJ1-1; D remains unclear. The CDR3 has 17 residues. Trimming stripped 1 base from V and 0 bases from J, with 15 bases between. Germline CDR1 is MDHEN and CDR2 is SYDVKM. CDR3 sequence (DNA): TGTGCCAGCAGTTTATCATGGGGAGCCAGCATGAACACTGAAGCTTTCTTT. It is translated as CASSLSWGASMNTEAFF. The full variable domain, in which reference TRBV28 and TRBJ1-1 provide the parts outside the CDR3, is DVKVTQSSRYLVKRTGEKVFLECVQDMDHENMFWYRQDPGLGLRLIYFSYDVKMKEKGDIPEGYSVSREKKERFSLILESASTNQTSMYLCASSLSWGASMNTEAFFGQGTRLTVV.

The chain has TRBV27 and TRBJ2-7; tentative D call: TRBD1 (6 bases). The germline V and J ends were trimmed by 5 bases and 2 bases, with 10 bases remaining between them. The germline V gene encodes CDR1 MNHEY and CDR2 SMNVEV (reference sequence). The CDR3 runs 13 residues. This CDR3 is CASSRDNTYEQYF. The CDR3 region has the DNA TGTGCCAGCAGTCGGGACAATACCTACGAGCAGTACTTC.

J is TRBJ1-1 and V is TRBV4-3; TRBD1 is a possible D gene (5 bases). CDR3 length: 14 residues. Looked up from germline, CDR1 is LGHNA and CDR2 is YSLEER. The V and J ends lost 0 bases and 11 bases respectively, with 16 bases between them. The CDR3: CASSQDRYGREAFF. CDR3 sequence (DNA): TGCGCCAGCAGCCAAGATCGTTACGGCAGGGAGGCTTTCTTT.

This chain uses TRBV10-3 with TRBJ1-1; a weak D match, TRBD1 (5 bases). This CDR3 spans 15 amino acids. Germline values: CDR1 ENHRY, CDR2 SYGVKD. Trimming removed 0 bases at V and 0 bases at J, with 8 bases between. CDR3 DNA: TGTGCCATCAGTGAGTCGACAGACATGAACACTGAAGCTTTCTTT. The encoded protein is CAISESTDMNTEAFF.